Listed below are T cell receptor beta chains from one sample, sequenced in a study of siplizumab effects on memory and regulatory T cells. The protocol was immunoSEQ multiplex PCR, while the TCRdb copy is restricted to in-frame clones and leaves out a portion. Among some 110,000 clones, approximately 94% were seen once, and the ten largest hold around 1.7%. The sequenced material came from non-Treg CD4+ T cells sorted from blood. These receptors all come from a human donor in good health. The CDR3 runs from the conserved cysteine through the conserved F or W. Fields, in order: D gene, CDR3 length, J gene, V gene, CDR3 protein, CDR3 DNA. A D gene is named only where the DNA matches it firmly.

d_gene: NA; len: 13; j_gene: TRBJ2-7; v_gene: TRBV11-3; CDR3aa: CASSLSEAYEQYF; CDR3nt: TGTGCCAGCAGCTTAAGTGAAGCCTACGAGCAGTACTTC
d_gene: NA; len: 14; j_gene: TRBJ2-3; v_gene: TRBV15; CDR3aa: CATSRDLGVDTQYF; CDR3nt: TGTGCCACCAGCAGAGATCTAGGAGTAGATACGCAGTATTTT
d_gene: NA; len: 16; j_gene: TRBJ1-2; v_gene: TRBV6-6; CDR3aa: CASSYSFVTGLYGYTF; CDR3nt: TGTGCCAGCAGTTACTCTTTCGTTACAGGACTCTATGGCTACACCTTC
d_gene: NA; len: 15; j_gene: TRBJ1-4; v_gene: TRBV4-2; CDR3aa: CASSQEGATNEKLFF; CDR3nt: TGTGCCAGCAGCCAAGAGGGCGCAACTAATGAAAAACTGTTTTTT
d_gene: NA; len: 13; j_gene: TRBJ2-7; v_gene: TRBV19; CDR3aa: CASSYDLFYEQYF; CDR3nt: TGTGCCAGTAGTTACGACCTTTTCTACGAGCAGTACTTC
d_gene: TRBD1; len: 16; j_gene: TRBJ1-1; v_gene: TRBV4-1; CDR3aa: CASSHHRDRGNTEAFF; CDR3nt: TGCGCCAGCAGCCATCACCGGGACAGGGGTAACACTGAAGCTTTCTTT
d_gene: NA; len: 15; j_gene: TRBJ2-1; v_gene: TRBV15; CDR3aa: CATSRAPGYSNEQFF; CDR3nt: TGTGCCACCAGCAGAGCCCCAGGGTACAGCAATGAGCAGTTCTTC
d_gene: TRBD2; len: 14; j_gene: TRBJ2-7; v_gene: TRBV27; CDR3aa: CASSLWEGSYEQYF; CDR3nt: TGTGCCAGCAGTTTATGGGAGGGCTCCTACGAGCAGTACTTC
d_gene: TRBD2; len: 17; j_gene: TRBJ2-1; v_gene: TRBV9; CDR3aa: CASSVDPGLAGGHEQFF; CDR3nt: TGTGCCAGCAGCGTTGATCCGGGACTAGCGGGGGGGCATGAGCAGTTCTTC
d_gene: TRBD1; len: 14; j_gene: TRBJ1-2; v_gene: TRBV18; CDR3aa: CASSPTGVNYGYTF; CDR3nt: TGTGCCAGCTCACCGACAGGGGTGAACTATGGCTACACCTTC
d_gene: TRBD2; len: 15; j_gene: TRBJ2-5; v_gene: TRBV5-5; CDR3aa: CASSRGTSGEETQYF; CDR3nt: TGTGCCAGCAGTCGTGGGACTAGCGGGGAAGAGACCCAGTACTTC
d_gene: NA; len: 21; j_gene: TRBJ1-5; v_gene: TRBV7-8; CDR3aa: CASSLDRAPGRWGYSNQPQHF; CDR3nt: TGTGCCAGCAGCTTAGACCGGGCCCCAGGACGATGGGGTTATAGCAATCAGCCCCAGCATTTT
d_gene: NA; len: 15; j_gene: TRBJ1-6; v_gene: TRBV6-5; CDR3aa: CASSLQDRGFSPLHF; CDR3nt: TGTGCCAGCAGCCTACAGGATAGGGGCTTCTCACCCCTCCACTTT
d_gene: TRBD2; len: 14; j_gene: TRBJ2-1; v_gene: TRBV6-5; CDR3aa: CATNQPGLVDEQFF; CDR3nt: TGTGCCACCAACCAACCGGGACTAGTCGATGAGCAGTTCTTC
d_gene: TRBD1; len: 14; j_gene: TRBJ1-1; v_gene: TRBV5-6; CDR3aa: CASSLTSDRAEAFF; CDR3nt: TGTGCCAGCAGCCTCACCTCAGACAGGGCTGAAGCTTTCTTT
d_gene: NA; len: 15; j_gene: TRBJ1-1; v_gene: TRBV7-3; CDR3aa: CASSSTPGAVTEAFF; CDR3nt: TGTGCCAGCAGCTCTACCCCCGGGGCGGTCACTGAAGCTTTCTTT
d_gene: NA; len: 14; j_gene: TRBJ2-5; v_gene: TRBV5-1; CDR3aa: CASSLGVSVETQYF; CDR3nt: TGCGCCAGCAGCCTTGGAGTGTCGGTGGAGACCCAGTACTTC
d_gene: TRBD2; len: 16; j_gene: TRBJ2-1; v_gene: TRBV23-1; CDR3aa: CASTQAGGLAGNEQFF; CDR3nt: TGCGCCAGCACCCAAGCAGGGGGACTAGCGGGAAATGAGCAGTTCTTC
d_gene: TRBD2; len: 15; j_gene: TRBJ2-7; v_gene: TRBV18; CDR3aa: CASSPGLALHYEQYF; CDR3nt: TGTGCCAGCTCACCAGGACTAGCCCTTCACTACGAGCAGTACTTC
d_gene: NA; len: 13; j_gene: TRBJ2-3; v_gene: TRBV18; CDR3aa: CASSPSYTDTQYF; CDR3nt: TGTGCCAGCTCACCATCTTACACAGATACGCAGTATTTT
d_gene: NA; len: 14; j_gene: TRBJ2-3; v_gene: TRBV7-9; CDR3aa: CASSLVASTDTQYF; CDR3nt: TGTGCCAGCAGCTTAGTTGCTAGCACAGATACGCAGTATTTT
d_gene: TRBD1; len: 15; j_gene: TRBJ1-1; v_gene: TRBV4-1; CDR3aa: CASSQRTGSNTEAFF; CDR3nt: TGCGCCAGCAGCCAAAGGACAGGGTCGAACACTGAAGCTTTCTTT
d_gene: NA; len: 15; j_gene: TRBJ2-1; v_gene: TRBV10-3; CDR3aa: CAISEGQSSYNEQFF; CDR3nt: TGTGCCATCAGTGAGGGACAAAGCTCCTACAATGAGCAGTTCTTC
d_gene: TRBD1; len: 15; j_gene: TRBJ1-5; v_gene: TRBV6-1; CDR3aa: CASSEPGQRNQPQHF; CDR3nt: TGTGCCAGCAGTGAACCGGGACAGCGCAATCAGCCCCAGCATTTT
d_gene: NA; len: 15; j_gene: TRBJ1-1; v_gene: TRBV6-6; CDR3aa: CASSYGPGGNTEAFF; CDR3nt: TGTGCCAGCAGTTACGGGCCGGGGGGCAACACTGAAGCTTTCTTT
d_gene: NA; len: 15; j_gene: TRBJ2-3; v_gene: TRBV5-1; CDR3aa: CASSLEAADTDTQYF; CDR3nt: TGCGCCAGCAGCTTGGAGGCAGCGGACACAGATACGCAGTATTTT
d_gene: NA; len: 16; j_gene: TRBJ2-2; v_gene: TRBV18; CDR3aa: CASSPPAGGPAGELFF; CDR3nt: TGTGCCAGCTCACCACCGGCCGGGGGGCCGGCCGGGGAGCTGTTTTTT
d_gene: NA; len: 14; j_gene: TRBJ2-7; v_gene: TRBV2; CDR3aa: CASSAREKTYEQYF; CDR3nt: TGTGCCAGCAGTGCCAGGGAGAAGACCTACGAGCAGTACTTC
d_gene: NA; len: 16; j_gene: TRBJ1-1; v_gene: TRBV18; CDR3aa: CASSQGQRQEEFEAFF; CDR3nt: TGTGCCAGCTCACAGGGCCAAAGACAGGAAGAATTTGAAGCTTTCTTT
d_gene: NA; len: 13; j_gene: TRBJ2-7; v_gene: TRBV7-2; CDR3aa: CASRRQVSYEQYF; CDR3nt: TGTGCCAGCAGGCGTCAGGTTTCCTACGAGCAGTACTTC